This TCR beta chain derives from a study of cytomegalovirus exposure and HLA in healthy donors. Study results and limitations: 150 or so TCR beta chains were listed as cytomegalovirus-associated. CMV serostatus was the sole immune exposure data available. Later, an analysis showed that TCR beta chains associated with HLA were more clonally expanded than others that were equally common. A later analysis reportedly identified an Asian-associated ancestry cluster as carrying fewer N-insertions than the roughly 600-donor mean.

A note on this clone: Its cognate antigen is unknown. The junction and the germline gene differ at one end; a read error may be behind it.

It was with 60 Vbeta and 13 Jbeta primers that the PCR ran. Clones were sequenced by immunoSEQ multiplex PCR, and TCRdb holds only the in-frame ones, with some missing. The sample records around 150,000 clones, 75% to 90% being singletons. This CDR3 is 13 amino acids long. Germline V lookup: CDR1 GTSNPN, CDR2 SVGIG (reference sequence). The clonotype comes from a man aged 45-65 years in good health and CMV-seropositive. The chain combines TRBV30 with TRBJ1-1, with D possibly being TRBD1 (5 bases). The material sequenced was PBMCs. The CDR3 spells CAWNLPEGPGVSF. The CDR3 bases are TGTGCCTGGAACCTCCCGGAGGGGCCGGGTGTGAGTTTT.